This entry is about one T cell receptor (beta chain). Its antigen remains unknown. Repertoires were generated with immunoSEQ multiplex PCR, while TCRdb's copy carries only in-frame clones and drops some. The data contain about 60,000 clones, about 90% of them singletons. The entry originates in a study of OX40 agonist ivuxolimab in advanced cancers. General observations from the study: Expanded clones tended on average to be more numerous among CD8+ T cells than CD4+. Low normalized clonal expansion also occurred in some nonresponding patients.

The source is an adult with an advanced solid tumor such as melanoma, head and neck, liver or kidney cancer. Specimen: CD4+ or CD8+ T cells sorted from blood, collected in a trial of the OX40 agonist ivuxolimab.

The DNA for the CDR3 is TGCGCCAGCAGCTTGGGACAGATGAATGAAAAACTGTTTTTT. This gives the protein CASSLGQMNEKLFF. The genes are TRBV5-1 and TRBJ1-4; D is perhaps TRBD1 (5 bases). CDR3 size: 14 residues. The V and J ends lost 0 bases and 5 bases respectively, with 8 bases between them. CDR1 is SGHRS, CDR2 YFSETQ, per germline. Supplemented by reference TRBV5-1 and TRBJ1-4, the full variable domain reads KAGVTQTPRYLIKTRGQQVTLSCSPISGHRSVSWYQQTPGQGLQFLFEYFSETQRNKGNFPGRFSGRQFSNSRSEMNVSTLELGDSALYLCASSLGQMNEKLFFGSGTQLSVL.